This is a list of T cell receptor beta chains from one sample in a study of CD4 T cells in relation to SARS-CoV-2 and coronaviruses. Antigens of these TCRs are unknown. The table came from immunoSEQ multiplex PCR; TCRdb's copy has only in-frame clones and leaves some out. The repertoire consists of roughly 19,000 clones, with around 78% occurring once and the leading ten covering approximately 16%. Sample: CD4+ T cells from PBMCs, cultured in vitro. All receptors derive from a human donor in good health. Both conserved end residues are part of each CDR3. The D gene is left open where the match is weak. The size field is filled for only some rows; it gives once, few, many or a size class.

.,.,TRBV6-6,TRBJ2-5,TGTGCCAGCAGGCGACAGGTCTGGGAGACCCAGTACTTC,CASRRQVWETQYF
.,.,TRBV9,TRBJ1-5,TGTGCCAGCGGTCGGGATCAGCCCCAGCATTTT,CASGRDQPQHF
.,.,TRBV6-5,TRBJ2-7,TGTGCCAGAAGGGCCTATTTTTACTACGAGCAGTACTTC,CARRAYFYYEQYF
TRBD1,.,TRBV5-1,TRBJ2-3,TGCGCCAGCAGCAACAGGGGTAGCACAGATACGCAGTATTTT,CASSNRGSTDTQYF
.,.,TRBV5-1,TRBJ1-1,TGCGCCAGCAGCCCAACCACTGGGGGGGGAACGGCTTTCTTT,CASSPTTGGGTAFF
TRBD1,.,TRBV30,TRBJ1-2,TGTGCCTCGGCCCGGACAGGCTCCTATGGCTACACCTTC,CASARTGSYGYTF
TRBD2,.,TRBV11-2,TRBJ2-7,TGTGCCAGCAGTGGAGGGACTAGAGCCTACGAGCAGTACTTC,CASSGGTRAYEQYF
.,.,TRBV24-1,TRBJ2-5,TGTGCCACCAGTGATTTTACAGGAGGCCAGTACTTC,CATSDFTGGQYF
TRBD2,.,TRBV18,TRBJ2-7,TGTGCCAGCTCACCACACGAGGGACTAGCGGGAGTAGAGGAACATGGGCAGTACTTC,CASSPHEGLAGVEEHGQYF
TRBD2,.,TRBV6-5,TRBJ2-3,TGTGCCAGCGCAGTTAGCGGGAGCACAGATACGCAGTATTTT,CASAVSGSTDTQYF
.,.,TRBV19,TRBJ2-5,TGTGCCAGTAGTCCCGGCCTTCTTATACAGACCCAGTACTTC,CASSPGLLIQTQYF
.,few,TRBV3-1/TRBV3-2,TRBJ1-2,TGTGCCAGCAGCCAAGGGTTAACAGGGCACGGCTACACCTTC,CASSQGLTGHGYTF
TRBD1,few,TRBV10-3,TRBJ2-1,TGTGCCATCAGTGACCGGACAGGGGGATACAATGAGCAGTTCTTC,CAISDRTGGYNEQFF
TRBD1,.,TRBV5-1,TRBJ1-2,TGCGCCAGCAGCATAACCGGGACAGACAACTATGGCTACACCTTC,CASSITGTDNYGYTF
.,once,TRBV3-1/TRBV3-2,TRBJ2-2,TGTGCCAGCAGCCTGGGGACACCCACCGGGGAGCTGTTTTTT,CASSLGTPTGELFF
.,.,TRBV12-5,TRBJ1-5,TGTGCTAGTGGTTTGGTATTCGGGACGGATCAGCCCCAGCATTTT,CASGLVFGTDQPQHF
TRBD2,.,TRBV18,TRBJ2-3,TGTGCCAGCTCACCAATCGGTCCCAGCGGGGCGCGCACAGATACGCAGTATTTT,CASSPIGPSGARTDTQYF
.,.,TRBV5-4,TRBJ2-2,TGTGCCAGCAGCTTGACAGGTGCCGGGGAGCTGTTTTTT,CASSLTGAGELFF
.,few,TRBV10-2,TRBJ1-3,TGCGCCAGCGGCGTGAGCTCTGGAAACACCATATATTTT,CASGVSSGNTIYF
.,.,TRBV7-9,TRBJ1-2,TGTGCCAGCAGCCTGGATATCTATGGCTACACCTTC,CASSLDIYGYTF
.,.,TRBV12-3/TRBV12-4,TRBJ1-1,TGTGCCAGCAGTCTACGGGATGAAGCTTTCTTT,CASSLRDEAFF